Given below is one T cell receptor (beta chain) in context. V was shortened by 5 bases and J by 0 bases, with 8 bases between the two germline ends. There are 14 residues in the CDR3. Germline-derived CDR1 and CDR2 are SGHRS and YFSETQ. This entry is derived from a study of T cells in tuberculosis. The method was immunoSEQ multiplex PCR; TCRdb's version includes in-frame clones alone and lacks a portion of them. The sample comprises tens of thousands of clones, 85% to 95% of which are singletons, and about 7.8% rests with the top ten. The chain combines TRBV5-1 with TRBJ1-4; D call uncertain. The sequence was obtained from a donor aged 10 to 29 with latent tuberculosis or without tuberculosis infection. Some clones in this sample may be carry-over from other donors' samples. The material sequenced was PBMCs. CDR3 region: CASREPSTNEKLFF. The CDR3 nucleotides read TGCGCCAGCAGAGAGCCGTCAACTAATGAAAAACTGTTTTTT.